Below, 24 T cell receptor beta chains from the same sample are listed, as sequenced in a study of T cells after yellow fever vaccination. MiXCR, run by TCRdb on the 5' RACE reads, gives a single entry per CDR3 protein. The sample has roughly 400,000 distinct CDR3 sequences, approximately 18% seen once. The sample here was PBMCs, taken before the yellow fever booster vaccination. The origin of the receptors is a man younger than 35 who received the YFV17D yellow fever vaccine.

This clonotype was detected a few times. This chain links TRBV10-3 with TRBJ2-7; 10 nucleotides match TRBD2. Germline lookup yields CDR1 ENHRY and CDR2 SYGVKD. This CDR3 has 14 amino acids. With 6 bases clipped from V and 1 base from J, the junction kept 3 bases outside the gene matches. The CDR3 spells CAIRTSGPSYEQYF. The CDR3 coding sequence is TGTGCCATCAGGACTAGCGGGCCTTCCTACGAGCAGTACTTC.

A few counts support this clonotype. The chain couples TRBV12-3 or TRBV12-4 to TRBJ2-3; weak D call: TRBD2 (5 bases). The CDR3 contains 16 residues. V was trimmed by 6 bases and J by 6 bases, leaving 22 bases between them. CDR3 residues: CASSDPLGLEADTQYF. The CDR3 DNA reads TGTGCCAGCAGCGACCCCTTAGGGCTGGAGGCGGATACGCAGTATTTT.

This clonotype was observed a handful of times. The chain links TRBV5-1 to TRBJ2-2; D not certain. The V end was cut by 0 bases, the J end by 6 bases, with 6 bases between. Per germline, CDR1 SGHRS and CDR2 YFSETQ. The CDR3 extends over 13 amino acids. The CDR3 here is CASSLGFSGELFF. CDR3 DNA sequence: TGCGCCAGCAGCTTGGGTTTCTCCGGGGAGCTGTTTTTT.

CDR3 residues: CASSPIRVGYTF. CDR3 nucleotide sequence: TGTGCCAGCAGCCCCATCCGGGTGGGCTACACCTTC. This chain connects TRBV7-9 to TRBJ1-2; D gene unclear. V lost 5 bases, J lost 8 bases, and 12 bases lay in between. Germline-derived CDR1 and CDR2 are SEHNR and FQNEAQ (reference sequence). The CDR3 extends over 12 amino acids.

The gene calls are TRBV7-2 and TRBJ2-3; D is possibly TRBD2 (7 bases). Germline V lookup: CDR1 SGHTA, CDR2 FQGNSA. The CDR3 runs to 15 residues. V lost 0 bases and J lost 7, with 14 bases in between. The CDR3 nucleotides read TGTGCCAGCAGCTTAGCTTCCGGGGGGCCGTATACGCAGTATTTT. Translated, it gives CASSLASGGPYTQYF.

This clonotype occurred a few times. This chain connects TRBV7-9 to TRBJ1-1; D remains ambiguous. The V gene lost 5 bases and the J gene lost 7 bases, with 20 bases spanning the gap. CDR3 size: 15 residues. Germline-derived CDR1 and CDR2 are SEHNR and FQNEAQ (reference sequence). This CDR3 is CASSHTISLRNEAFF. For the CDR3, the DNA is TGTGCCAGCAGCCACACCATCTCCTTGAGAAATGAAGCTTTCTTT. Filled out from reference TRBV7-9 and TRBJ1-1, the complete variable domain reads DTGVSQNPRHKITKRGQNVTFRCDPISEHNRLYWYRQTLGQGPEFLTYFQNEAQLEKSRLLSDRFSAERPKGSFSTLEIQRTEQGDSAMYLCASSHTISLRNEAFFGQGTRLTVV.

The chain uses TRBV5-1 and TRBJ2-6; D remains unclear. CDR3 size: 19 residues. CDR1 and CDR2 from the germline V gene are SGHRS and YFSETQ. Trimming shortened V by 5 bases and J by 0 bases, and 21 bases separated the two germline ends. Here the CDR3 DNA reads TGCGCCAGCAGACAAAGGGTGGGTCTCCTCCTCTCTGGGGCCAACGTCCTGACTTTC. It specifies CASRQRVGLLLSGANVLTF.

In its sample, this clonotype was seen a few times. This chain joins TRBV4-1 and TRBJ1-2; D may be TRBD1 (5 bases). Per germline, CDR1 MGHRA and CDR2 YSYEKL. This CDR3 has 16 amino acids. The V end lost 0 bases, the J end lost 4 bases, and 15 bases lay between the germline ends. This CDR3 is CASSQDRGEDIYGYTF. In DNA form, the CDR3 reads TGCGCCAGCAGCCAAGATCGGGGGGAGGACATCTATGGCTACACCTTC.

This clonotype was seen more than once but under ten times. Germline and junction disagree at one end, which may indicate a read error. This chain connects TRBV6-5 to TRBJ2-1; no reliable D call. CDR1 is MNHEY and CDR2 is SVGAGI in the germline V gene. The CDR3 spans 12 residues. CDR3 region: CASRYIWGEQFF. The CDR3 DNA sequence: TGTGCCAGCCGTTATATCTGGGGAGAGCAGTTCTTC.

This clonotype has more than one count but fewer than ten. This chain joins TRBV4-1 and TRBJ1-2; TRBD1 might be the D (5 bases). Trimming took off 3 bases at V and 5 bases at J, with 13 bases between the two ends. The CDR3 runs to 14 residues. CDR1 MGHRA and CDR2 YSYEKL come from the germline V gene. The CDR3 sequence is CASSQQGRKYGYTF. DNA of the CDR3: TGCGCCAGCAGCCAGCAGGGCCGAAAGTATGGCTACACCTTC.

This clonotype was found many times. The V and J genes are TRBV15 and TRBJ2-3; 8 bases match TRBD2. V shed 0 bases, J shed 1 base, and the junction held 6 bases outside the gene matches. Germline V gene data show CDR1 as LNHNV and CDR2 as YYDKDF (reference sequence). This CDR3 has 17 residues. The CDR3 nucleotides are TGTGCCACCAGCAGAGATTCGGGCGGGGGGCGCACAGATACGCAGTATTTT. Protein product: CATSRDSGGGRTDTQYF.

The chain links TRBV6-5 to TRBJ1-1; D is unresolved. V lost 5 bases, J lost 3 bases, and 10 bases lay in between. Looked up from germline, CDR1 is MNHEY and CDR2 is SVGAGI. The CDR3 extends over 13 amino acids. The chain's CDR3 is CASSNRPYTEAFF. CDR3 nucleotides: TGTGCCAGCAGTAACCGACCCTACACTGAAGCTTTCTTT.

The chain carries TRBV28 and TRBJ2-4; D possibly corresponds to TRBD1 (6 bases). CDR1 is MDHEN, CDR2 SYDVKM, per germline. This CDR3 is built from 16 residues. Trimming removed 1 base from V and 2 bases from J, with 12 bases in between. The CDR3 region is CASSLSGVDSKNIQYF. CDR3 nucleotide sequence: TGTGCCAGCAGTTTATCAGGGGTGGATTCCAAAAACATTCAGTACTTC.

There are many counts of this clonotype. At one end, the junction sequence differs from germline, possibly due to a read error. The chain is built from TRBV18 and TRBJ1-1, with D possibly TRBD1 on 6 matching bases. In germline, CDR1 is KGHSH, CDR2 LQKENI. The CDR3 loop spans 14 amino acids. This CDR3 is CASSPRTANTEAFF. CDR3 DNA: TGCGCCAGCAGCCCCCGGACAGCGAACACTGAAGCTTTCTTT.

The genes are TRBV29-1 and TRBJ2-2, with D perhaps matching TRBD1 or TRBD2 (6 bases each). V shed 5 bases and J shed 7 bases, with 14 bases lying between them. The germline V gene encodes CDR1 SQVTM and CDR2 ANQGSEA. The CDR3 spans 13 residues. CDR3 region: CSVRPGEVGELFF. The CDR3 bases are TGCAGCGTTCGGCCAGGGGAGGTCGGGGAGCTGTTTTTT.

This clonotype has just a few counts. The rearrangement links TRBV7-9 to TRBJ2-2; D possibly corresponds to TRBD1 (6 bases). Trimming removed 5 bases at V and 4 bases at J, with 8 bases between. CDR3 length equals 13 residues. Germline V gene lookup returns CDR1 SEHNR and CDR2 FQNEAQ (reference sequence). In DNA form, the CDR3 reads TGTGCCAGCAGCCGACAGGTCACCGGGGAGCTGTTTTTT. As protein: CASSRQVTGELFF.

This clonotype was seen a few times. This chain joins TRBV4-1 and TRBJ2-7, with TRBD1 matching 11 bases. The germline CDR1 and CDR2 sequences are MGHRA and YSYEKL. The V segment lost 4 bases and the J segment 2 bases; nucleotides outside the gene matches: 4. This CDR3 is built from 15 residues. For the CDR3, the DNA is TGCGCCAGCAGCCCCCGGACAGGGGGCGCCTACGAGCAGTACTTC. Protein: CASSPRTGGAYEQYF.

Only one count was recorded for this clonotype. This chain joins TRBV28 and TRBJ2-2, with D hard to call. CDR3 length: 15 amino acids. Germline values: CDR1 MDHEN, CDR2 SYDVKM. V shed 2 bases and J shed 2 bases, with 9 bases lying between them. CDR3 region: CASSLTDINTGELFF. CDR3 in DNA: TGTGCCAGCAGTTTAACTGACATAAACACCGGGGAGCTGTTTTTT.

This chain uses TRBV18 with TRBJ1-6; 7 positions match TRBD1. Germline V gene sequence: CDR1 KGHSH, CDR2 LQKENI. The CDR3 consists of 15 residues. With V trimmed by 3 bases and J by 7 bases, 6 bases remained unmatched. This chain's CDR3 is CASSPTGSPNSPLHF. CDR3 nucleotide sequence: TGTGCCAGCTCACCGACAGGGAGCCCAAATTCACCCCTCCACTTT.

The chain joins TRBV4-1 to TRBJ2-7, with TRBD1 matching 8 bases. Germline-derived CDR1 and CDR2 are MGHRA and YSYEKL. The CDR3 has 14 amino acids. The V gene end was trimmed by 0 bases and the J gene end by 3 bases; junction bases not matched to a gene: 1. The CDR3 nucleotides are TGCGCCAGCAGCCAAGAAACAGGGGGCTACGAGCAGTACTTC. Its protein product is CASSQETGGYEQYF.

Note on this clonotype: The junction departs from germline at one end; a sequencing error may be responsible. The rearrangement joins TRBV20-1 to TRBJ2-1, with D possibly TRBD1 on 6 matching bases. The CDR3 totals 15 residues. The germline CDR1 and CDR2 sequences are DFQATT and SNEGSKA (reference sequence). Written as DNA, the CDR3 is TGCAGTGCCAGAGATCCTTGGCAGGGGTACAATGAGCAGTTCTTC. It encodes CSARDPWQGYNEQFF.

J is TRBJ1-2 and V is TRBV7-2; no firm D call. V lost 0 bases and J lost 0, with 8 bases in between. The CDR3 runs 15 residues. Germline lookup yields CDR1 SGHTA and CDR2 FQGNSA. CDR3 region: CASSLAGTANYGYTF. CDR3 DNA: TGTGCCAGCAGCTTAGCGGGAACAGCTAACTATGGCTACACCTTC.

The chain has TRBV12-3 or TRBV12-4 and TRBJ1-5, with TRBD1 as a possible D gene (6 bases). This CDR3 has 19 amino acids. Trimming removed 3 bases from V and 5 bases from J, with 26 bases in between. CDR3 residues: CASSFGSPGGPLRHQPQHF. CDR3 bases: TGTGCCAGCAGTTTCGGTTCGCCGGGGGGGCCCCTTCGGCATCAGCCCCAGCATTTT.

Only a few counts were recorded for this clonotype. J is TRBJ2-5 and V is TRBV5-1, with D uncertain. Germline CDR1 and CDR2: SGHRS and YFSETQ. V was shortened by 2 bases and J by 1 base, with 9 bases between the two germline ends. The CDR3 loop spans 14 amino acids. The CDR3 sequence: CASSFVPAQETQYF. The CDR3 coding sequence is TGCGCCAGCAGCTTCGTACCGGCCCAAGAGACCCAGTACTTC.